The next 20 T cell receptor beta chains were all read from a single sample in a study of T cell changes during pregnancy in multiple sclerosis. The table came from immunoSEQ multiplex PCR; TCRdb's copy has only in-frame clones and leaves some out. This table has tens of thousands of clones, 94% appearing once. Here the sequenced sample was CD8+ T cells from peripheral blood mononuclear cells, taken before pregnancy. These receptors were obtained from a female donor with multiple sclerosis, enrolled in a pregnancy study.

This rearrangement joins TRBV4-1 to TRBJ1-5, with a possible D match to TRBD1 (5 bases). V lost 0 bases, J lost 3 bases, and 12 bases lay in between. This CDR3 has 16 residues. Germline V gene sequence: CDR1 MGHRA, CDR2 YSYEKL. The CDR3, as DNA: TGCGCCAGCAGCCAAGATAGACAGAACACCAATCAGCCCCAGCATTTT. Translated: CASSQDRQNTNQPQHF.

The genes are TRBV5-5 and TRBJ2-7; TRBD2 aligns across 7 bases. CDR1 is SGHKS and CDR2 is YYEKEE in the germline V gene (reference sequence). The CDR3 extends over 12 amino acids. J was trimmed by 6 bases and V by 7 bases; bases with no gene match: 7. CDR3 nucleotide sequence: TGTGCCAGCGGCGGACTAGATCGCGAGCAGTACTTC. It yields the protein CASGGLDREQYF.

The V gene is TRBV14, the J gene TRBJ1-1, with D possibly TRBD1 on 5 matching bases. The CDR3 runs 14 residues. V gave up 1 base and J gave up 7 bases, with 13 bases separating them. Germline CDR1 and CDR2: SGHDN and FVKESK. The CDR3 DNA sequence: TGTGCCAGCAGCCAAGTGGGAGGCGGGGGTGAAGCTTTCTTT. It translates to CASSQVGGGGEAFF.

The J gene is TRBJ1-5, the V gene TRBV5-1; 7 bases match TRBD1. Germline V gene lookup returns CDR1 SGHRS and CDR2 YFSETQ. V lost 0 bases to trimming and J lost 2 bases; unmatched junction nucleotides: 2. The CDR3 has 15 residues. This CDR3 is CASSLGQGGNQPQHF. The CDR3 nucleotides read TGCGCCAGCAGCTTGGGACAGGGTGGCAATCAGCCCCAGCATTTT.

The V and J genes are TRBV5-6 and TRBJ1-1; D gene uncertain. V gave up 4 bases and J gave up 6 bases, with 13 bases separating them. The germline V gene encodes CDR1 SGHDT and CDR2 YYEEEE. The CDR3 length is 13 residues. The DNA of the CDR3 is TGTGCCAGCAGCCGCGGTGGAGGTCCTGAAGCTTTCTTT. Translating gives CASSRGGGPEAFF.

V is TRBV6-4 and J is TRBJ2-1, with D hard to call. CDR1 and CDR2 from the germline V gene are MRHNA and SNTAGT. The germline V and J ends were trimmed by 5 bases and 5 bases, with 10 bases remaining between them. CDR3 size: 13 residues. The CDR3 spells CASSPGSNNEQFF. DNA of the CDR3: TGTGCCAGCAGTCCCGGGTCTAACAATGAGCAGTTCTTC.

This clone has only one observation. This rearrangement joins TRBV6-1 to TRBJ2-1; D gene uncertain. Deletions cut 3 bases from V and 4 bases from J, with 7 bases between. Germline lookup yields CDR1 MNHNS and CDR2 SASEGT. This CDR3 comprises 13 residues. The CDR3 DNA follows: TGTGCCAGCAGTGAGGAGCAATACAATGAGCAGTTCTTC. This translates into CASSEEQYNEQFF.

The chain has TRBV4-3 and TRBJ2-1; D gene uncertain. V shed 0 bases and J shed 0 bases, with 6 bases lying between them. CDR1 is LGHNA and CDR2 is YSLEER in the germline V gene. The CDR3 length is 15 residues. The CDR3 nucleotides are TGCGCCAGCAGCCAAGATCTGAGCTCCTACAATGAGCAGTTCTTC. It yields the protein CASSQDLSSYNEQFF.

This chain joins TRBV4-1 and TRBJ2-1; 15 bases agree with TRBD2. The CDR3 covers 17 residues. The V and J ends lost 5 bases and 1 base, in that order; junction bases with no gene match: 3. Per the germline V gene, CDR1 is MGHRA and CDR2 is YSYEKL. The CDR3 DNA reads TGCGCCAGCAGCTGGACTAGCGGGAGGGAATCCTACAATGAGCAGTTCTTC. Protein: CASSWTSGRESYNEQFF.

The J gene is TRBJ2-7, the V gene TRBV19; 8 bases fit TRBD1. J lost 3 bases, V lost 3 bases, and 7 bases had no gene match. The CDR3 is 15 residues long. Germline V gives CDR1 LNHDA, CDR2 SQIVND (reference sequence). CDR3: CASSMGTGPIYEQYF. The CDR3 bases are TGTGCCAGTAGTATGGGGACAGGCCCAATCTACGAGCAGTACTTC.

J is TRBJ1-4 and V is TRBV5-4; TRBD1 is a possible D gene (6 bases). Between the trimmed V and J ends, which lost 2 bases and 2 bases, there was a span of 10 bases. CDR1 and CDR2 from the germline V gene are SGHNT and YYREEE (reference sequence). The CDR3 sequence is 15 residues long. CDR3 DNA: TGTGCCAGCAGCTTTTTAGGGGGTACTAATGAAAAACTGTTTTTT. Protein sequence: CASSFLGGTNEKLFF.

The chain is built from TRBV28 and TRBJ1-6; D is unresolved. The CDR3 runs to 16 residues. V lost 2 bases, J lost 1 base, and 9 bases lay in between. The V gene's germline CDR1 is MDHEN and CDR2 SYDVKM. CDR3 in amino acids: CASSLKPGSYNSPLHF. For the CDR3, the DNA is TGTGCCAGCAGTTTAAAACCCGGTTCCTATAATTCACCCCTCCACTTT.

This chain uses TRBV7-2 with TRBJ2-3, with TRBD2 matching 7 bases. The germline V gene encodes CDR1 SGHTA and CDR2 FQGNSA. This CDR3 is 15 amino acids long. V trimming: 2 bases; J trimming: 0 bases; junction bases outside the gene matches: 2. CDR3 sequence reads: CASSLRAGSTDTQYF. DNA of the CDR3: TGTGCCAGCAGCTTAAGAGCGGGAAGCACAGATACGCAGTATTTT.

The chain recombines TRBV7-6 with TRBJ2-3; TRBD2 might be the D (6 bases). The V gene lost 4 bases and the J gene lost 2 bases, with 10 bases spanning the gap. The CDR3 is 14 amino acids. The germline V gene has CDR1 SGHVS and CDR2 FNYEAQ. The CDR3 DNA is TGTGCCAGCAGCTCACGCGGGGCCACAGATACGCAGTATTTT. Translation gives CASSSRGATDTQYF.

This sequence joins TRBV27 and TRBJ2-3; 12 positions match TRBD2. Germline CDR1 reads MNHEY; CDR2 reads SMNVEV (reference sequence). The CDR3 length is 15 residues. The trim removed 2 bases at V and 5 bases at J, leaving 2 bases unmatched. The CDR3 is CASSLGGLAGDTQYF. The CDR3 DNA sequence: TGTGCCAGCAGTTTAGGGGGACTAGCGGGAGATACGCAGTATTTT.

V is TRBV6-1 and J is TRBJ2-1; TRBD2 matches 9 bases. Trimming took 4 bases from V and 8 from J; bases not matched to a gene: 12. The CDR3 is 16 amino acids. Germline V lookup: CDR1 MNHNS, CDR2 SASEGT. The CDR3 region is CASSGAGTSWSDEQFF. CDR3 nucleotide sequence: TGTGCCAGCAGTGGCGCCGGGACTAGCTGGTCCGATGAGCAGTTCTTC.

In its sample, this clone was seen once. The chain uses TRBV9 and TRBJ1-4; D not certain. In germline, CDR1 is SGDLS, CDR2 YYNGEE. V was pared by 0 bases and J by 4 bases, with 10 bases between. The CDR3 totals 15 residues. In nucleotides, the CDR3 is TGTGCCAGCAGCGTAGGAGCAGGTTATAATGAAAAACTGTTTTTT. Its translation: CASSVGAGYNEKLFF. Full variable domain (rest looked up from reference TRBV9 and TRBJ1-4): DSGVTQTPKHLITATGQRVTLRCSPRSGDLSVYWYQQSLDQGLQFLIQYYNGEERAKGNILERFSAQQFPDLHSELNLSSLELGDSALYFCASSVGAGYNEKLFFGSGTQLSVL.

The J gene is TRBJ1-5, the V gene TRBV13; 10 bases line up with TRBD1. Germline V CDR1 and CDR2: PRHDT, FYEKMQ (reference sequence). J gave up 6 bases and V 5 bases, and 10 bases lay outside the gene matches. The CDR3 contains 16 residues. The CDR3 region has the DNA TGTGCCAGCAGCACCGGGACAGGGGCCTCCGGTCAGCCCCAGCATTTT. This gives the protein CASSTGTGASGQPQHF. The variable domain in full, completed from reference TRBV13 and TRBJ1-5, reads AAGVIQSPRHLIKEKRETATLKCYPIPRHDTVYWYQQGPGQDPQFLISFYEKMQSDKGSIPDRFSAQQFSDYHSELNMSSLELGDSALYFCASSTGTGASGQPQHFGDGTRLSIL.

CDR3 residues: CASSLEILAGGVDTQYF. The CDR3 DNA reads TGTGCCAGCAGCTTAGAAATACTAGCGGGAGGGGTGGATACGCAGTATTTT. The chain is built from TRBV7-2 and TRBJ2-3, with 13 nucleotides matching TRBD2. The J segment lost 6 bases and the V segment lost 1 base, leaving 7 bases of the junction unmatched. CDR1 and CDR2 (germline): SGHTA, FQGNSA. The CDR3 consists of 17 residues. Looking up the rest from reference TRBV7-2 and TRBJ2-3 gives the full variable domain: GAGVSQSPSNKVTEKGKDVELRCDPISGHTALYWYRQSLGQGLEFLIYFQGNSAPDKSGLPSDRFSAERTGGSVSTLTIQRTQQEDSAVYLCASSLEILAGGVDTQYFGPGTRLTVL.

J is TRBJ1-3 and V is TRBV10-3; 7 bases match TRBD1. This CDR3 is 16 amino acids long. Germline CDR1 reads ENHRY; CDR2 reads SYGVKD. Trimming at V came to 4 bases and at J to 2 bases, leaving 8 bases not matched to a gene. The CDR3 loop reads CAISGYGQEAGNTIYF. The CDR3 DNA follows: TGTGCCATCAGTGGATACGGACAGGAGGCTGGAAACACCATATATTTT.